The present entry profiles one T cell receptor (beta chain) with its context. There were no patients who had received any treatment before thyroid surgery. These data originate in a study of metastatic and nonmetastatic thyroid tumors. TCRdb redid the clone calls on the PCR reads using MiXCR. Among about 33,000 clones listed, 15% to 20% were seen once. This clonotype was sampled from a male donor with papillary thyroid cancer or a benign thyroid nodule (not recorded which). Some clones in this sample may be carry-over from other donors' samples. Sequences were obtained from blood.

DNA of the CDR3: TGTGCCAGCAGTAGGCTAGCGGGGGACAATGAGCAGTTCTTC. This translates into CASSRLAGDNEQFF. The genes are TRBV27 and TRBJ2-1; TRBD2 aligns across 10 bases. The CDR3 sequence is 14 residues long. The germline V gene has CDR1 MNHEY and CDR2 SMNVEV (reference sequence). V lost 5 bases and J lost 5; bases outside the gene matches: 3.